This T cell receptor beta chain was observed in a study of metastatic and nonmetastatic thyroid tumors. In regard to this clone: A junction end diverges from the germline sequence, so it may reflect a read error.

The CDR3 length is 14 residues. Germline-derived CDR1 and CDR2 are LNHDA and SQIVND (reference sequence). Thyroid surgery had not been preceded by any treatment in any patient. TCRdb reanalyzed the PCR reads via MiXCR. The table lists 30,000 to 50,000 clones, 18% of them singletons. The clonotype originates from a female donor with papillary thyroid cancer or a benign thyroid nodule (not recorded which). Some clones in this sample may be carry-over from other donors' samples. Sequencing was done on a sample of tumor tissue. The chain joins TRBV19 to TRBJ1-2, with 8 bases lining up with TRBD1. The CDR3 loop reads CASRDRGGSHGYNF. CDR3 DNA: TGTGCCAGCCGAGACAGGGGAGGATCGCATGGCTACAACTTC.